A selection of T cell receptor beta chains follows, all from one sample in a study of technical replicates of blood from a few donors. This table comes from immunoSEQ multiplex PCR, and its TCRdb copy is limited to in-frame clones, with some not included. The sample lists about 70,000 clones; 80% to 95% were seen once. The sequenced material came from T cells isolated from PBMCs. The receptors come from a human donor in good health. CDR3s include the opening cysteine and the closing phenylalanine or tryptophan. Each record gives: CDR3 protein, CDR3 DNA, J gene, clone size, D gene, V gene. A D gene is named only where the DNA matches it firmly. Clone size is not always given. Where it is, it says once, few, many or a class for expanded clones.

CASTVIHTGELFF,TGTGCCAGCACGGTGATTCACACCGGGGAGCTGTTTTTT,TRBJ2-2,-,-,TRBV11-3
CASSFRLAGEDEQYF,TGTGCCAGCAGTTTTAGACTAGCGGGAGAGGACGAGCAGTACTTC,TRBJ2-7,-,TRBD2,TRBV11-2
CASSVGAPSYEQYF,TGTGCCAGCAGCGTAGGGGCTCCCTCCTACGAGCAGTACTTC,TRBJ2-7,-,-,TRBV9
CASSLGLFQFF,TGTGCCAGCAGCTTGGGACTATTTCAGTTCTTC,TRBJ2-1,once,TRBD2,TRBV7-9
CASSLQGLAGEETQYF,TGTGCCAGCAGCTTACAGGGACTAGCGGGAGAAGAGACCCAGTACTTC,TRBJ2-5,-,TRBD2,TRBV7-2
CASSLEGQGVETQYF,TGCGCCAGCAGCTTGGAGGGACAGGGGGTGGAGACCCAGTACTTC,TRBJ2-5,-,TRBD1,TRBV5-1
CASIQGRGRSATNEKLFF,TGTGCCAGCATTCAAGGCAGGGGGCGATCCGCCACTAATGAAAAACTGTTTTTT,TRBJ1-4,-,TRBD1,TRBV2
CASSAPTGVLAFF,TGTGCCAGCAGCGCGCCCACAGGGGTGCTCGCTTTCTTT,TRBJ1-1,once,TRBD1,TRBV11-2
CASMQGNTEAFF,TGTGCCAGCATGCAGGGTAACACTGAAGCTTTCTTT,TRBJ1-1,-,-,TRBV6-1
CASSLQTGFQETQYF,TGCGCCAGCAGCTTACAGACAGGGTTTCAAGAGACCCAGTACTTC,TRBJ2-5,-,TRBD1,TRBV5-1
CASSLELRGISYEQYF,TGTGCCAGCAGCTTAGAACTTCGGGGAATCTCCTACGAGCAGTACTTC,TRBJ2-7,once,-,TRBV7-2
CASSPGTSGTYEQYF,TGTGCCAGCAGCCCCGGGACTAGCGGGACCTACGAGCAGTACTTC,TRBJ2-7,-,TRBD2,TRBV9
CASDTPGGRGYGYTF,TGTGCCAGCGATACACCAGGGGGCCGGGGCTATGGCTACACCTTC,TRBJ1-2,-,TRBD1,TRBV28
CASSRDRGVQEQYF,TGCGCCAGCAGCCGGGACAGGGGCGTTCAGGAGCAGTACTTC,TRBJ2-7,-,TRBD1,TRBV5-1
CASSPEGQDLSPYGYTF,TGCGCCAGCAGCCCCGAAGGACAGGACCTATCCCCCTATGGCTACACCTTC,TRBJ1-2,-,TRBD1,TRBV5-1
CASSFSSGTGAYSEAFF,TGTGCCAGTAGTTTTTCGAGTGGGACAGGGGCGTACTCGGAAGCTTTCTTT,TRBJ1-1,once,TRBD1,TRBV19
CASSHRDAQPQHF,TGCGCCAGCAGCCACAGGGATGCCCAGCCCCAGCATTTT,TRBJ1-5,-,-,TRBV4-1
CASSFSAFAGITDTQYF,TGTGCCAGCAGCTTCTCAGCATTCGCGGGGATCACAGATACGCAGTATTTT,TRBJ2-3,-,-,TRBV5-4
CASSSGGGEKLFF,TGCGCCAGCAGCTCGGGGGGCGGTGAAAAACTGTTTTTT,TRBJ1-4,-,-,TRBV5-1
CASSLLAGELFF,TGTGCCAGCAGCTTGTTAGCCGGGGAGCTGTTTTTT,TRBJ2-2,few,-,TRBV11-2
CASSLGLYYEQYF,TGTGCCAGCAGCTTAGGACTATACTACGAGCAGTACTTC,TRBJ2-7,-,-,TRBV7-9
CASRRMREKLFF,TGTGCCAGCAGGCGAATGCGGGAAAAACTGTTTTTT,TRBJ1-4,-,-,TRBV6-5
CASSLGVESYEQYF,TGTGCCAGCAGCCTCGGGGTAGAGAGCTACGAGCAGTACTTC,TRBJ2-7,once,-,TRBV4-2
CASSLRSGQYSYEQYF,TGTGCCAGTAGTCTCAGATCGGGACAGTACTCCTACGAGCAGTACTTC,TRBJ2-7,-,TRBD1,TRBV19
CASIDRTSGTFGELFF,TGTGCCAGCATCGACCGGACTAGCGGGACCTTCGGGGAGCTGTTTTTT,TRBJ2-2,-,TRBD2,TRBV28
CASSVYASRDTGELFF,TGTGCCAGCAGCGTATATGCCAGCCGGGACACCGGGGAGCTGTTTTTT,TRBJ2-2,-,-,TRBV9
CASSLGAGAYEQYF,TGTGCCAGCAGCCTTGGGGCAGGAGCTTACGAGCAGTACTTC,TRBJ2-7,-,-,TRBV5-5
CASSHPGASRSSYEQYF,TGTGCCAGCAGCCACCCGGGAGCCAGCAGAAGCTCCTACGAGCAGTACTTC,TRBJ2-7,-,-,TRBV7-9
CASSIRTGTNEKLFF,TGTGCCAGTAGTATCAGGACAGGAACTAATGAAAAACTGTTTTTT,TRBJ1-4,-,TRBD1,TRBV19
CASGPPNRLYEQYF,TGTGCTAGTGGTCCCCCCAACAGGCTCTACGAGCAGTACTTC,TRBJ2-7,-,-,TRBV12-5
CASSVGREVNEQYF,TGCGCCAGCAGTGTTGGCAGGGAAGTCAACGAGCAGTACTTC,TRBJ2-7,-,-,TRBV10-1
CARTGGDEQYF,TGTGCCAGGACAGGGGGCGACGAGCAGTACTTC,TRBJ2-7,-,TRBD1,TRBV11-3
CASSQGTVYEQYF,TGTGCCAGCAGCCAAGGCACAGTCTACGAGCAGTACTTC,TRBJ2-7,-,-,TRBV14
CASSLIRGRFQETQYF,TGTGCCAGCAGCTTAATTCGCGGGAGGTTCCAAGAGACCCAGTACTTC,TRBJ2-5,-,TRBD2,TRBV13
CASKRAQGAYEQYF,TGCGCCAGCAAGAGGGCACAGGGGGCCTACGAGCAGTACTTC,TRBJ2-7,-,TRBD1,TRBV23-1
CASRRTSSYNEQFF,TGTGCCAGCAGAAGGACTAGCTCCTACAATGAGCAGTTCTTC,TRBJ2-1,-,TRBD2,TRBV28
CASSPKSQRSYNEQFF,TGTGCCAGCAGCCCAAAAAGCCAACGCTCCTACAATGAGCAGTTCTTC,TRBJ2-1,-,-,TRBV7-3
CASGLRGDQPQHF,TGTGCTAGTGGTTTGAGGGGTGATCAGCCCCAGCATTTT,TRBJ1-5,-,-,TRBV12-5
CASSVDRANEQFF,TGTGCCAGCAGCGTAGACAGGGCAAATGAGCAGTTCTTC,TRBJ2-1,-,-,TRBV9
CASSQDLFWGRVDQPQHF,TGCGCCAGCAGCCAAGATCTTTTCTGGGGCAGGGTCGATCAGCCCCAGCATTTT,TRBJ1-5,once,-,TRBV4-1
CASSATVSTDTQYF,TGTGCCAGCAGCGCTACAGTCTCCACAGATACGCAGTATTTT,TRBJ2-3,once,-,TRBV9
CASSQGASISIYGYTF,TGTGCCAGTAGTCAGGGGGCCAGCATTTCAATCTATGGCTACACCTTC,TRBJ1-2,-,TRBD1,TRBV19
CASSARGRGDTEAFF,TGTGCCAGCAGCGCCAGGGGGCGGGGTGACACTGAAGCTTTCTTT,TRBJ1-1,-,TRBD1,TRBV5-6
CASSPRGDSREAFF,TGTGCCAGCTCTCCTAGGGGGGACAGTCGTGAAGCTTTCTTT,TRBJ1-1,-,TRBD1,TRBV7-3
CASSEAGNTNYGYTF,TGCGCCAGCAGCGAGGCAGGGAATACTAACTATGGCTACACCTTC,TRBJ1-2,-,-,TRBV5-1
CASSIEASGVSDTQYF,TGTGCCAGTAGTATAGAGGCTAGCGGTGTCAGTGATACGCAGTATTTT,TRBJ2-3,-,TRBD2,TRBV19
CASSLVALVRQPTGELFF,TGCGCCAGCAGCTTGGTCGCACTAGTCAGGCAGCCTACCGGGGAGCTGTTTTTT,TRBJ2-2,-,-,TRBV5-1
CAWSDLRVPYEQYF,TGTGCCTGGAGTGATCTCCGCGTCCCCTACGAGCAGTACTTC,TRBJ2-7,-,-,TRBV30
CASSSSGVSSYEQYF,TGTGCCAGCAGCTCTAGCGGCGTGTCCTCCTACGAGCAGTACTTC,TRBJ2-7,-,TRBD2,TRBV11-2
CASSLGGKVSGNTIYF,TGTGCCAGCAGCTTGGGGGGAAAGGTTTCTGGAAACACCATATATTTT,TRBJ1-3,-,-,TRBV7-2
CASSGRDQETQYF,TGTGCCAGCAGTGGGAGGGATCAAGAGACCCAGTACTTC,TRBJ2-5,once,TRBD2,TRBV9
CASGPGLARGKGQYF,TGTGCCAGCGGTCCGGGACTAGCGAGGGGGAAGGGGCAGTATTTT,TRBJ2-3,-,TRBD2,TRBV27
CASSLWTSLDEQFF,TGTGCCAGCAGCCTTTGGACTAGTCTCGATGAGCAGTTCTTC,TRBJ2-1,-,TRBD2,TRBV7-3